This T cell receptor (beta chain) was obtained from a study of post-analysis software for immune sequencing data. Study-level background: Progressive-relapsing, secondary progressive and relapsing-remitting multiple sclerosis were among the disease courses included. Study results and caveats: Samples from one preparation batch, clustered by F measure, grouped strongly together. Among five TRBV segments more frequent in patients than controls were TRBV5-6, TRBV5-1 and TRBV20-1.

The germline V gene has CDR1 MNHEY and CDR2 SVGEGT. This CDR3 has 12 amino acids. V lost 7 bases, J lost 4 bases, and 9 bases lay in between. Included in the TCR beta cDNA libraries were unique molecular identifiers. From the PCR reads, TCRdb called clonotypes with MiXCR, one entry per CDR3 protein. This table has around 770,000 distinct CDR3 sequences, around 46% appearing once. Details on this clonotype: Antigen: not known.

The clonotype comes from a girl between 10 and 17 years old with multiple sclerosis. The rearrangement joins TRBV6-2 or TRBV6-3 to TRBJ2-3; D uncertain. Specimen: blood. The CDR3 spells CASTAPPDTQYF. CDR3 DNA sequence: TGTGCCAGCACAGCCCCCCCAGATACGCAGTATTTT.